This TCR beta chain came from a study of technical replicates of blood from several donors. The table lists this clone with a count of one. V was shortened by 4 bases and J by 3 bases, with 14 bases between the two germline ends. Germline V gene sequence: CDR1 SGHDT, CDR2 YYEEEE. This CDR3 is 15 amino acids long. The data were produced by immunoSEQ multiplex PCR, yet TCRdb's version contains in-frame clones alone and is incomplete. Of about 83,000 clones detected, roughly 94% appear once; the ten largest clones hold around 0.25%. Specimen: T cells isolated from PBMCs. The V gene is TRBV5-6, the J gene TRBJ2-1; tentative D call: TRBD2 (5 bases). This clonotype was obtained from a human donor in good health. The CDR3 DNA is TGTGCCAGCAGCCCCCAGGACTCGATCTACAATGAGCAGTTCTTC. It is translated as CASSPQDSIYNEQFF.